This T cell receptor (beta chain) originates from a study of metastatic and nonmetastatic thyroid tumors. Across the whole study: The comparison covered peripheral blood and tumor or nodule tissue in malignant and benign thyroid patients.

The authors' processing: Variation in CDR3 across clinicopathological groups served as the basis for constructing a distant-metastasis classifier in papillary thyroid cancer. MiXCR re-clonotyped the PCR reads for TCRdb. TCRdb's processing, not the authors' own work, is the source of the V and J calls. Among approximately 21,000 clones, approximately 22% were seen once, and the ten largest hold about 8.1%. In its sample, this clone ranks as medium-sized (0.01 to 0.1%). Antigen: not known. Overall study findings and caveats: Significantly higher TCR beta diversity was reportedly seen in malignant thyroid tumors than benign nodules, in blood and tumor.

Until they underwent thyroid surgery, no patient had received any treatment. Sequencing was performed on adjacent normal tissue. The TCR comes from a female donor with papillary thyroid cancer or a benign thyroid nodule (not recorded which). Some clones in this sample may be carry-over from other donors' samples.

CDR3 DNA sequence: TGCAGTGCTAGGACTAGCGGGAGTTACTTC. This codes for CSARTSGSYF. This rearrangement joins TRBV20-1 to TRBJ2-7, with 12 bases fitting TRBD2. Per germline, CDR1 DFQATT and CDR2 SNEGSKA (reference sequence). This CDR3 contains 10 residues. Losses at the gene ends were 3 bases for V and 13 bases for J; bases not matched to a gene: 1.